This T cell receptor beta chain appears in the sequencing data of a study of cytomegalovirus exposure and HLA in healthy donors (dated by TCRdb to between 2016 and 2019). For the wider study: According to an earlier analysis of 450 to 650 of the donors, 150 million to 200 million T cells yielded 90 million to 130 million unique TCR beta sequences and about 280 Gb of sequence data. An early release covering approximately 600 HLA-typed donors comprised around 300 gigabases of sequencing data and 85 million to 100 million unique TCR sequences. The genetic ancestry cluster associated with self-reported Caucasian donors included 81% of the 398 genotyped donors. The study aimed to test whether cataloging public T cell receptors could reveal signatures of past pathogen exposure. The study used immunosequencing to profile the T cell repertoires of around 600 subjects and linked those repertoires to cytomegalovirus serostatus. In addition to the first cohort of around 670 subjects, a separate validation cohort of 120 different subjects was used. The study combined high-throughput TCR immunosequencing, statistical association of individual TCRs with disease status, and machine learning to predict cytomegalovirus infection status. In a later analysis, previously published TCR beta repertoires from fewer than 750 donors were re-analyzed and high-resolution HLA genotyping was added so that TCR occurrence patterns could be studied. Rather than using new phenotypic data, the later analysis identified candidate immune exposures from TCR beta sequences and from how often those sequences occurred across donors. In an earlier analysis of 587 of the donors, high-throughput TCR beta sequencing was used to judge whether each TCR beta V gene segment behaved as functional or pseudogenic. Alongside the repertoire data, information on donor age, sex, ethnicity and CMV serostatus was compiled. A later genetic analysis used genome-wide SNP genotypes for about 60% of the roughly 700 donors, treating that subset as a discovery cohort. All discovery cohort repertoires had been generated using a single sequencing platform. Both class I and class II loci were covered by HLA typing, at four-digit resolution. Typing coverage varied by locus: about 629-630 donors for A, B, C, DRB1 and DQB1; more than 500 for DQA1; over 600 for DPA1; roughly 470 for DPB1. About five DR-DQ haplotypes were treated as single units for association and clustering because of strong linkage in the cohort. Among about 360 genotyped donors of the cohort, an average of around 240,000 unique TCR beta nucleotide sequences were sequenced per donor, about a sixth of them non-productive.

The CDR3, from cysteine to phenylalanine, totals 16 residues. Only the CDR3 DNA is retained, 48 bases long and in frame from the first base. V is trimmed back by 2 bases and J by 1 base, and the junction contains 7 bases that no gene match accounts for. The germline V gene sets CDR1 to SGHRS and CDR2 to YFSETQ. In total, 600 or so healthy bone marrow donors made up the cohort. Cohort members were all nominally healthy when sampled, although unrecorded immune exposures were likely present. The donor tested CMV seropositive, placing the donor among the 289 seropositive members of the cohort. A peripheral blood sample was provided by each donor, and peripheral blood mononuclear cells were used for TCR beta sequencing. The Qiagen DNeasy Blood Extraction Kit was used to extract genomic DNA from the blood cell samples. On this clone: Its antigen has not been determined. The input lacks base qualities; no much larger clone sits a single base away.

Overall results and qualifications from the work: The cohort was sequenced for TCR beta chains only, and without alpha or paired-chain data the features that could be detected were limited. The authors suggested that the approach could potentially be generalized to other disease states and immunological phenotypes. In a later analysis, most CMV-associated TCR beta chains were found to appear HLA-restricted, with HLA associations seemingly driven largely by CMV exposure. A further reported finding was that TCR beta sequences accurately predicted the HLA-A and HLA-B alleles for most subjects in the first cohort. Linkage disequilibrium might explain the correlated functional status among segregating V segments, but an unknown experimental factor could not be ruled out. In an earlier analysis of roughly 500 of the donors, most TCR beta V segments appeared in productive rearrangements about 87% or about 30% of the time, broadly matching IMGT annotations. Strong co-occurrence of HLA alleles, especially DR and DQ, made assigning TCR associations to individual alleles difficult. The study listed 164 TCR beta chains as associated with cytomegalovirus. Because the 87-base-pair reads could not distinguish some IMGT-functional V segments, including TRBV6-2 and TRBV6-3, those segments were excluded. HLA typing was unavailable for some donors at each locus, so association tests used only the typed subset. CMV serostatus was the only immune exposure information available for the cohort. The presence/absence analyses assumed that sequencing depth was roughly uniform across donors, and that assumption may not be true. A later genetic analysis associated a missense DCLRE1C variant with V-gene and J-gene trimming of TCR beta chains, and an independent cohort replicated the association. A later analysis reported that several top co-occurrence clusters appeared linked to parvovirus B19, influenza, CMV and Epstein-Barr virus. At a false discovery rate of 0.05, a later analysis linked 16,951 TCR beta sequences to specific HLA alleles. The sequencing pipeline was judged likely to have produced a cluster of highly shared sequence variants as a technical artifact. About 17 rarely observed V segments, including chromosome 9 orphons, were excluded from the earlier analysis of approximately 600 of the donors because counts were too low. According to a later analysis, TCR association rates differed among HLA loci, with DRB1 alleles showing the most associated TCRs and HLA-C alleles showing the fewest. In vitro tests confirmed that a few of the cytomegalovirus-associated TCR beta chains recognize cytomegalovirus antigens. A later genetic analysis reported fewer N-insertions in productive TCRs among donors in an Asian-associated ancestry cluster than the roughly 620-donor mean. Most TCR sequences were seen in very few donors, while some public TCRs were found in many individuals. In a later analysis, HLA-associated TCR beta chains showed more clonal expansion and lower generation probabilities than non-associated chains that were equally common. The classifier was reported to diagnose cytomegalovirus status with high specificity and sensitivity in both the original and validation cohorts.

Receptor libraries were prepared by the immunoSEQ multiplex PCR assay. The multiplex PCR relied on a mix of 60 forward primers for TCR Vbeta segments and 13 reverse primers for TCR Jbeta segments. A multiplex PCR assay on genomic DNA amplified the CDR3 region of rearranged TCR beta genes. Amplified TCR beta libraries were sequenced as 87-base-pair reads on the Illumina HiSeq System. In the original analysis: In a later analysis, tens of millions of unique TCR beta chains were counted across the approximately 670 repertoires, and approximately 11 million of these chains were shared by at least two donors. Raw reads were error-corrected and collapsed into unique sequences by a nearest-neighbor algorithm in which closely related sequences were merged to remove PCR and sequencing errors. V, D and J gene segments were assigned by aligning CDR3 sequences to IMGT reference sequences. For a sequence to be retained, a match of at least six nucleotides was required to both a V gene segment and a J gene segment. A rearrangement was called productive if the CDR3 had no stop codons and remained in frame with V and J, and every other rearrangement was called non-productive. Following IMGT convention, CDR3 was defined as the stretch from the second conserved V-encoded cysteine to the conserved J-encoded phenylalanine. The earlier analysis of some 580 of the donors excluded any sequence lacking an unambiguous match to a single V gene segment. An earlier analysis of 500 to 700 of the donors classified V segments as functional when productive rearrangements were above 56.7% and as segregating when the standard deviation between donors was above 5%. To diagnose cytomegalovirus status from the catalog of TCR beta chain sequences, a statistical classification framework was built. A later analysis assigned V and J genes by comparing TCR nucleotide sequences with IMGT/GENE-DB human TR gene sequences. In a later analysis, CDR3 sequences and most-parsimonious VDJ recombination scenarios were assigned using the TCRdist pipeline. In a later analysis, every TCR beta chain was defined by the combination of its CDR3 amino acid sequence and its V-gene family, and reads without a unique V-gene family were dropped. In a later analysis, some 600 highly shared, low-generation-probability nucleotide sequences were removed to address suspected cross-contamination and a sequencing artifact. In a later analysis, a clonal expansion index was calculated for each public chain from normalized within-repertoire ranks of inferred template counts. Generation probabilities in a later analysis came from a VDJ recombination model fitted to out-of-frame rearrangements, and those results were checked against IGoR. Hypergeometric tests were used in a later analysis to score TCR-TCR, TCR-HLA and TCR-CMV co-occurrence, with a repertoire-size bias correction applied to the TCR pairs. A later analysis estimated false discovery rates by permuting HLA or CMV assignments 20 times. In a later analysis, co-occurring TCRs were grouped using DBSCAN, with TCRdist sequence similarity added in when clustering inside HLA-allele-positive subsets. Repertoires with fewer than 30,000 or more than 120,000 public chains, plus five repertoires with anomalous nucleotide sharing, were excluded from co-occurrence clustering. This immuneACCESS table, as held by TCRdb, lists in-frame sequences with V and J called but not all clones. Of the missing ones, under half trace to an unresolved V gene in checked studies; the others have no known cause. Clonal size and the V and J genes are those of that table, whereas D and trimming came from the DNA. The sample table lists about 120,000 clones, 74% of them with a count of one. The ten largest clones add up to roughly 4.2% of the sample.

The sequence derives from a woman aged 40 to 50 in good health and CMV-seropositive. The sequenced sample was PBMCs. The sequence joins TRBV5-1 to TRBJ2-5, and 8 junction bases match TRBD2. The DNA sequence is TGCGCCAGCAGCTTCACGGTAGCGGGGTTCCAAGAGACCCAGTACTTC. This gives the protein CASSFTVAGFQETQYF.